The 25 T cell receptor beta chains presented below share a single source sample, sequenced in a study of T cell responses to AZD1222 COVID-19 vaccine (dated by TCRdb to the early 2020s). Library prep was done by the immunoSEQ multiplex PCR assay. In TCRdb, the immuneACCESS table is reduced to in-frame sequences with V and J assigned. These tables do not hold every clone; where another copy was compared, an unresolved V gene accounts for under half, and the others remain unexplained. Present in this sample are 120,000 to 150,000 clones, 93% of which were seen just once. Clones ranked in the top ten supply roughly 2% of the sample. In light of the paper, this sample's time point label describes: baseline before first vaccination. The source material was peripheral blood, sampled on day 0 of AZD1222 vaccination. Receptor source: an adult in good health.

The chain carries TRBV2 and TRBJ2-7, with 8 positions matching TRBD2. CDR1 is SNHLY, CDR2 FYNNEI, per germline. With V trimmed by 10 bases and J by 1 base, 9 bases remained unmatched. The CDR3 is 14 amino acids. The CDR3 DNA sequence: TGTGCCACCAGAATAGCGGGGCTTTCCTACGAGCAGTACTTC. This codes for CATRIAGLSYEQYF. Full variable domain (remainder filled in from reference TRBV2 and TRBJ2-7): EPEVTQTPSHQVTQMGQEVILRCVPISNHLYFYWYRQILGQKVEFLVSFYNNEISEKSEIFDDQFSVERPDGSNFTLKIRSTKLEDSAMYFCATRIAGLSYEQYFGPGTRLTVT.

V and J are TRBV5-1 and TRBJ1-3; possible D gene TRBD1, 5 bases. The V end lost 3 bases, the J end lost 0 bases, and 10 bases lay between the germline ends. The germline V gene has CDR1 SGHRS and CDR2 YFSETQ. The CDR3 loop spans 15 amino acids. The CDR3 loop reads CASSSQDSSGNTIYF. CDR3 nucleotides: TGCGCCAGCAGCTCCCAAGACAGCTCTGGAAACACCATATATTTT.

The chain's CDR3 is CASSLRTSPGTEAFF. The CDR3 nucleotides are TGTGCCAGCAGCTTAAGGACCAGCCCCGGTACTGAAGCTTTCTTT. The chain couples TRBV7-9 to TRBJ1-1; no firm D call. The germline V gene has CDR1 SEHNR and CDR2 FQNEAQ (reference sequence). CDR3 length equals 15 residues. V dropped 2 bases and J dropped 5 bases, with 15 bases sitting between them.

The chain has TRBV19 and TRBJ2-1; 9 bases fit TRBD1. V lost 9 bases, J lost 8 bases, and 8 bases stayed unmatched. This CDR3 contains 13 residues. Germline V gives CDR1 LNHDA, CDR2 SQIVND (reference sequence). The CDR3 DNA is TGTGCCAGCTTTGGACAGGGGATCGATGAGCAGTTCTTC. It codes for CASFGQGIDEQFF. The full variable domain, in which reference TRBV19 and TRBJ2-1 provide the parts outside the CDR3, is DGGITQSPKYLFRKEGQNVTLSCEQNLNHDAMYWYRQDPGQGLRLIYYSQIVNDFQKGDIAEGYSVSREKKESFPLTVTSAQKNPTAFYLCASFGQGIDEQFFGPGTRLTVL.

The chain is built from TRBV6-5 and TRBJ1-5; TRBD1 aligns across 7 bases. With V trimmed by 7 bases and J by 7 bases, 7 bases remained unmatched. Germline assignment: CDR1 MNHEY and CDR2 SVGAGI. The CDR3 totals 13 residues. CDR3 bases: TGTGCCAGCACTAGACAGGGAATCCAGCCCCAGCATTTT. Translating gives CASTRQGIQPQHF.

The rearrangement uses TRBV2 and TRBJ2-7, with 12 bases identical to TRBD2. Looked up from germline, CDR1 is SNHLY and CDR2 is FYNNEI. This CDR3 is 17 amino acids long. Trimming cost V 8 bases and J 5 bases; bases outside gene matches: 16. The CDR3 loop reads CASATSGGGPQAHEQYF. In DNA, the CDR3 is TGTGCCAGCGCGACTAGCGGGGGCGGCCCGCAAGCCCACGAGCAGTACTTC.

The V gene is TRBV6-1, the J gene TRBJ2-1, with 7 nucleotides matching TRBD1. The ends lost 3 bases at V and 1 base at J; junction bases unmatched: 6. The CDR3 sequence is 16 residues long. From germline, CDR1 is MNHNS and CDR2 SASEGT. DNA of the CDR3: TGTGCCAGCAGTGAGACCGCGACAGGGTCCTACAATGAGCAGTTCTTC. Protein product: CASSETATGSYNEQFF.

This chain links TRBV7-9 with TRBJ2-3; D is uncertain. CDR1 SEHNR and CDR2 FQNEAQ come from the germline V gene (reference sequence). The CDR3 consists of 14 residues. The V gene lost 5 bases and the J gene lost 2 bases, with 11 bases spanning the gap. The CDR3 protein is CASSAAHFTDTQYF. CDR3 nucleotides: TGTGCCAGCAGCGCCGCACACTTCACAGATACGCAGTATTTT. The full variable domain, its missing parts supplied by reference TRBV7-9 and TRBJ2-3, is DTGVSQNPRHKITKRGQNVTFRCDPISEHNRLYWYRQTLGQGPEFLTYFQNEAQLEKSRLLSDRFSAERPKGSFSTLEIQRTEQGDSAMYLCASSAAHFTDTQYFGPGTRLTVL.

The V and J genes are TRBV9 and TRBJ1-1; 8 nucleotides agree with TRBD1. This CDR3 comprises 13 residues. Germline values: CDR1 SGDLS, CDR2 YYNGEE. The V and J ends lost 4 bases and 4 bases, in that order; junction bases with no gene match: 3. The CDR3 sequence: CASSPGTGTEAFF. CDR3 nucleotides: TGTGCCAGCAGCCCCGGGACAGGCACTGAAGCTTTCTTT.

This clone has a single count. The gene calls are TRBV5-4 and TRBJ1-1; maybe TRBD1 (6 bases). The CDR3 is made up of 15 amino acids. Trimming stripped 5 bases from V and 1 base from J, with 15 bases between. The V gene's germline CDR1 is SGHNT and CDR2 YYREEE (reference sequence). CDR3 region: CASRDAAGQNTEAFF. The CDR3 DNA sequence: TGTGCCAGCAGGGACGCCGCGGGACAGAACACTGAAGCTTTCTTT.

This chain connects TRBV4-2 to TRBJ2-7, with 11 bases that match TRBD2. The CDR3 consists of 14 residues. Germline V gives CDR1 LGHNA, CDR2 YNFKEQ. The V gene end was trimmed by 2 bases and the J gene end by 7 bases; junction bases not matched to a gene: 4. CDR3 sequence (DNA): TGTGCCAGCAGCCAACTACTAGCGGGAGATGAGCAGTACTTC. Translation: CASSQLLAGDEQYF.

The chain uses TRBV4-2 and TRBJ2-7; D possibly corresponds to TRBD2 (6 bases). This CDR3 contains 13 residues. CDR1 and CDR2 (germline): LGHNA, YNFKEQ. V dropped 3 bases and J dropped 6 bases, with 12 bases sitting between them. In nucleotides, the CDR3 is TGTGCCAGCAGCCAGGCCGAGGGAGGCGAGCAGTACTTC. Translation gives CASSQAEGGEQYF.

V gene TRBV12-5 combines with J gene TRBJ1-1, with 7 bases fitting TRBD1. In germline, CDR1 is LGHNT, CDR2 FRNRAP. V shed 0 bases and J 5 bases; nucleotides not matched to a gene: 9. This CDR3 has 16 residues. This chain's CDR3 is CASGLVEGAPGTEAFF. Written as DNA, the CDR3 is TGTGCTAGTGGTTTGGTTGAGGGGGCCCCGGGGACTGAAGCTTTCTTT.

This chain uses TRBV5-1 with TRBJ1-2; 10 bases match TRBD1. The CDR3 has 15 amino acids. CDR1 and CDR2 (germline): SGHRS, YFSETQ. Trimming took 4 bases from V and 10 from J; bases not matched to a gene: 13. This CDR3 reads CASSGIGQGEEFYTF. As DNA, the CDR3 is TGCGCCAGCAGCGGCATAGGACAGGGGGAAGAATTCTACACCTTC.

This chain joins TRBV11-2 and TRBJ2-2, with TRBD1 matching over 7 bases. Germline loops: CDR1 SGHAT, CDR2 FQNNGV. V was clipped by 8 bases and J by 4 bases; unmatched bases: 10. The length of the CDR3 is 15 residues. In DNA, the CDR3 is TGTGCCAGCTCACGAGAGGGGGCTAGCACCGGGGAGCTGTTTTTT. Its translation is CASSREGASTGELFF.

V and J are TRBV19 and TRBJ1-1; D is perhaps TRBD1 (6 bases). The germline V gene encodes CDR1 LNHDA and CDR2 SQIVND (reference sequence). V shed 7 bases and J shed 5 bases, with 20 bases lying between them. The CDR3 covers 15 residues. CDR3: CASTQYRGRLTEAFF. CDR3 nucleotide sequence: TGTGCCAGTACTCAATACCGGGGGCGCCTGACTGAAGCTTTCTTT.

CDR3 sequence (DNA): TGCGCCAGCAGTGGTCTAAGCACTGGTGAGCAGTTCTTC. Translating gives CASSGLSTGEQFF. The rearrangement uses TRBV10-1 and TRBJ2-1; D gene uncertain. V was shortened by 4 bases and J by 9 bases, with 13 bases between the two germline ends. The CDR3 is 13 amino acids. CDR1 WNHNN and CDR2 SYGVQD come from the germline V gene (reference sequence).

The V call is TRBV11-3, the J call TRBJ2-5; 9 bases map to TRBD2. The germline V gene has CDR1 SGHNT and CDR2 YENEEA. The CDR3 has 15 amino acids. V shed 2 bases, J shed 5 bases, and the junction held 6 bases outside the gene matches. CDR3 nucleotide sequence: TGTGCCAGCAGCTTATTCCCTAGCGGGATGGAGACCCAGTACTTC. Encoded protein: CASSLFPSGMETQYF. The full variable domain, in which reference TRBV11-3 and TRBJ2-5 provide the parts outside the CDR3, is EAGVVQSPRYKIIEKKQPVAFWCNPISGHNTLYWYLQNLGQGPELLIRYENEEAVDDSQLPKDRFSAERLKGVDSTLKIQPAELGDSAVYLCASSLFPSGMETQYFGPGTRLLVL.

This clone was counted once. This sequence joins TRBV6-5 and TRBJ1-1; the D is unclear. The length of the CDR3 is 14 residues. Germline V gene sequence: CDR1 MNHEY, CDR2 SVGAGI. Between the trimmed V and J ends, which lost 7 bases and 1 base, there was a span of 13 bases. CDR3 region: CASNERKPNTEAFF. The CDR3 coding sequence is TGTGCCAGCAACGAGAGGAAGCCGAACACTGAAGCTTTCTTT.

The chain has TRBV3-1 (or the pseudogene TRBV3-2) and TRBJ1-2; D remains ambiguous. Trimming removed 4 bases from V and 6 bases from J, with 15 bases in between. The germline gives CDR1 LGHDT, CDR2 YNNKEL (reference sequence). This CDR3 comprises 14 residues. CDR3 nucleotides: TGTGCCAGCAGCCCCGTTGGTGATTGGGATGGCTACACCTTC. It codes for CASSPVGDWDGYTF.

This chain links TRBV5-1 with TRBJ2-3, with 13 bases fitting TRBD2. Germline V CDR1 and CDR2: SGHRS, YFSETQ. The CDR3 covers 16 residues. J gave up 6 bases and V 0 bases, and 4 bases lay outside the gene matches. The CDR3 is CASSLGTSGGRDTQYF. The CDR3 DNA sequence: TGCGCCAGCAGCTTGGGGACTAGCGGGGGACGGGATACGCAGTATTTT.

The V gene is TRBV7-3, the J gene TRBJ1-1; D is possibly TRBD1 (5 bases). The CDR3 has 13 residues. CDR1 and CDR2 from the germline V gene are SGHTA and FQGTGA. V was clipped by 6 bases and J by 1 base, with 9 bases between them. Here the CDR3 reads CASSITGNTEAFF. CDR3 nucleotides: TGTGCCAGCAGTATAACAGGGAACACTGAAGCTTTCTTT.

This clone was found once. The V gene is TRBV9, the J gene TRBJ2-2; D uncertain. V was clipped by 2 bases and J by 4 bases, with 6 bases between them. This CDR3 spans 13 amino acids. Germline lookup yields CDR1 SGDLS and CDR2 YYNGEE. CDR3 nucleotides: TGTGCCAGCAGCGTCTACTCCACCGGGGAGCTGTTTTTT. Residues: CASSVYSTGELFF.

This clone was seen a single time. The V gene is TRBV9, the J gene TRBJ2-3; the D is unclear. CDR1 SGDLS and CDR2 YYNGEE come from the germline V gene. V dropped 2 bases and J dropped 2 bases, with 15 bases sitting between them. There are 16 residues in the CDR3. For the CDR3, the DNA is TGTGCCAGCAGCGTGAGAGGTAACCCCGACACAGATACGCAGTATTTT. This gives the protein CASSVRGNPDTDTQYF.

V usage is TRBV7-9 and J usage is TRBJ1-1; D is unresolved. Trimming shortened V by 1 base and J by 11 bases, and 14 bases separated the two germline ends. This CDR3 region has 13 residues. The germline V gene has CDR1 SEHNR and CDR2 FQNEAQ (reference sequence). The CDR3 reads CASSLGPQAWAFF. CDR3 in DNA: TGTGCCAGCAGCTTAGGCCCGCAGGCTTGGGCTTTCTTT.